This TCR beta chain was recovered during a study of graft-versus-host responses after intestinal transplantation. This clone was seen just once. What it binds is unknown. TCRdb's table, derived via immunoSEQ multiplex PCR, lists solely in-frame clones and lacks some. The table has more than 85,000 clones, just under 95% seen once. Germline trimming cut 4 bases from V and 0 bases from J; bases unmatched to any gene: 4. This CDR3 comprises 16 residues. The germline V gene encodes CDR1 SGHRS and CDR2 YFSETQ. The TCR sequence derives from a human donor who received an intestinal transplant. The V and J genes are TRBV5-1 and TRBJ2-3; 11 bases are shared with TRBD2. Specimen: unstimulated CD8+ T cells sorted from spleen or lymph node cells, collected before intestinal transplant. This chain's CDR3 is CASSTGTSGSTDTQYF. Written as DNA, the CDR3 is TGCGCCAGCAGCACGGGGACTAGCGGTAGCACAGATACGCAGTATTTT.